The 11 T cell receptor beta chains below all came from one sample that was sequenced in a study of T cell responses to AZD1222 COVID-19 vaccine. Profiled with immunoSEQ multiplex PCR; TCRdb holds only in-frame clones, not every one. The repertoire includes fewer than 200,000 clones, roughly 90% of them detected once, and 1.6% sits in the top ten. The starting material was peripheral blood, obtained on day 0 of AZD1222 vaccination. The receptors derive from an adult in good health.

DNA for the CDR3: TGTGCCAGCAGCTTGGCCCGAACAGTAAATGAAAAACTGTTTTTT. Its protein product is CASSLARTVNEKLFF. This rearrangement joins TRBV5-6 to TRBJ1-4; D gene ambiguous. The CDR3 totals 15 residues. Germline V gives CDR1 SGHDT, CDR2 YYEEEE. V dropped 0 bases and J dropped 5 bases, with 11 bases sitting between them.

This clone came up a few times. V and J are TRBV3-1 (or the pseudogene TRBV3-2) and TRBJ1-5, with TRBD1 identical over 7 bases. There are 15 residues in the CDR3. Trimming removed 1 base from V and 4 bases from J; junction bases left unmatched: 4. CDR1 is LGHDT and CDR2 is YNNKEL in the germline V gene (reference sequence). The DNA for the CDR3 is TGTGCCAGCAGCCAAGGGGGACAGCCGAATCAGCCCCAGCATTTT. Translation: CASSQGGQPNQPQHF.

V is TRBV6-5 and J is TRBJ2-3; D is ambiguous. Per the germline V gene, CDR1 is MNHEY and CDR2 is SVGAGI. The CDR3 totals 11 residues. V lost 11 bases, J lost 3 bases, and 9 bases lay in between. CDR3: CAGVSTDTQYF. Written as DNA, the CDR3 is TGTGCCGGCGTGAGTACAGATACGCAGTATTTT.

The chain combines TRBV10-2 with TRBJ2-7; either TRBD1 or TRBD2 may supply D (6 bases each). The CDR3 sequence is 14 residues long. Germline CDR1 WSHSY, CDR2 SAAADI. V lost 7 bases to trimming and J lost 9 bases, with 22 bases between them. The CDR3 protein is CASTERPTGRGQYF. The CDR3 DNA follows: TGCGCCAGCACCGAAAGGCCCACAGGGCGGGGGCAGTACTTC.

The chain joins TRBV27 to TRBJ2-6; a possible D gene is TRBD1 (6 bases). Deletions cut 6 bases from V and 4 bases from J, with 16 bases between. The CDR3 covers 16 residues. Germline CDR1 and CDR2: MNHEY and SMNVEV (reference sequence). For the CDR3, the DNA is TGTGCCAGCAGCCGAACAGGGTATGTGGGGGCCAACGTCCTGACTTTC. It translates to CASSRTGYVGANVLTF. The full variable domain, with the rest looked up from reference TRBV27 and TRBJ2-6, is EAQVTQNPRYLITVTGKKLTVTCSQNMNHEYMSWYRQDPGLGLRQIYYSMNVEVTDKGDVPEGYKVSRKEKRNFPLILESPSPNQTSLYFCASSRTGYVGANVLTFGAGSRLTVL.

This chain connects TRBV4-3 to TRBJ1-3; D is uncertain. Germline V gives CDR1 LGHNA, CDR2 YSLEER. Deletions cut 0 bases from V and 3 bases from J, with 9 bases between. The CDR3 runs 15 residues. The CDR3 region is CASSQDYWGGNTIYF. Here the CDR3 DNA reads TGCGCCAGCAGCCAAGATTATTGGGGTGGAAACACCATATATTTT.

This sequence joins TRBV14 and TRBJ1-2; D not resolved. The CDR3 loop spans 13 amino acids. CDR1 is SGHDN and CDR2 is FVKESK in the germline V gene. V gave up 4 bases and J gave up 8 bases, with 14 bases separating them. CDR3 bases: TGTGCCAGCAGCCCCGGGAGGTTGGTCGGCTACACCTTC. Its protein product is CASSPGRLVGYTF.

CDR3 in DNA: TGTGCCAGCAGCCCGACAGGGGCTGGAAACACCATATATTTT. Its protein is CASSPTGAGNTIYF. The rearrangement joins TRBV2 to TRBJ1-3; 8 nucleotides align to TRBD1. In germline, CDR1 is SNHLY, CDR2 FYNNEI. The V gene end was trimmed by 6 bases and the J gene end by 2 bases; junction bases not matched to a gene: 3. The CDR3 is made up of 14 amino acids.

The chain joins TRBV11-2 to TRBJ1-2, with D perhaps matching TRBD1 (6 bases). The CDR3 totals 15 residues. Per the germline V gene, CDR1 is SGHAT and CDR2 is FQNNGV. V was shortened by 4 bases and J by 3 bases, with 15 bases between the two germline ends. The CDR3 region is CASSSYRVGDYGYTF. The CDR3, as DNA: TGTGCCAGCAGCTCTTACAGGGTCGGGGACTATGGCTACACCTTC.

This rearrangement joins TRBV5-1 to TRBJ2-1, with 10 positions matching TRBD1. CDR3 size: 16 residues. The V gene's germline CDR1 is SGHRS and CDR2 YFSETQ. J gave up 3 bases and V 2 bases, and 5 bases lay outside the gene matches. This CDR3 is CASSFGTGAFYNEQFF. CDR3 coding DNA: TGCGCCAGCAGCTTCGGGACAGGGGCTTTCTACAATGAGCAGTTCTTC.

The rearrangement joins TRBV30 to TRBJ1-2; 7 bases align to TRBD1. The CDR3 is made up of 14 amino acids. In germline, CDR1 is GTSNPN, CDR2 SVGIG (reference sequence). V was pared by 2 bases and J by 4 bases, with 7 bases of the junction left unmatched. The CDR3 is CAWSTRGQRYGYTF. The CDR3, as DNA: TGTGCCTGGAGTACACGGGGACAGCGCTATGGCTACACCTTC.